This T cell receptor (beta chain) was identified in a study of cytomegalovirus exposure and HLA in healthy donors. Vbeta (60) and Jbeta (13) primers were used in the PCR. Profiling relied on immunoSEQ multiplex PCR, and the TCRdb table lists in-frame clones only, not all of them. The profile shows 100,000 to 150,000 clones, over 75% of them singletons. This clone came up a few times. The antigen is undetermined. Findings of the study overall: HLA alleles showed associations with roughly 17,000 TCR beta sequences in a later analysis, at a 0.05 false discovery rate. A later analysis, which compared TCR beta chains of equal frequency, found the HLA-associated ones more clonally expanded. Most CMV-associated TCR beta chains were later found to appear HLA-restricted. Trimming of TCR beta V- and J-genes showed a link, identified in a later analysis, to a missense DCLRE1C variant.

The specimen was PBMCs. The receptor was isolated from a middle-aged man in good health and CMV-seronegative.

The CDR3 here is CASSERQGYGEKLFF. The CDR3 nucleotides are TGTGCCAGCAGCGAGCGACAGGGGTACGGTGAAAAACTGTTTTTT. This chain links TRBV9 with TRBJ1-4; TRBD1 agrees at 8 bases. The V and J ends lost 3 bases and 7 bases, in that order; junction bases with no gene match: 8. Germline CDR1 and CDR2: SGDLS and YYNGEE. The CDR3 sequence is 15 residues long.